This TCR beta chain was observed in a study of blood T cell repertoires in COVID-19 (TCRdb year 2020). Study-wide context: Samples from collaborators originated in the United States, Italy and Spain and spanned both the acute and convalescent phases of COVID-19. Sample metadata almost always included a de-identified subject ID, COVID-19 status, age in years and sex. Deeply sampled blood TCRbeta repertoires from subjects exposed to, actively infected with, or recovered from COVID-19 were included in the dataset. Where HLA class I and class II types were available, the types were taken from metadata supplied by the sample provider, not from assay-based typing. The material from the prospective study consisted of cDNA or gDNA derived from T cells, B-cell-depleted T cells, or PBMCs. The samples were drawn from two sources: the first 160 participants of the ongoing ImmuneRACE study, and 1,254 subjects contributed by 6 global collaborators. The repertoires were made available in a free public database intended to serve as a resource for research on the immune response to SARS-CoV-2.

TCRbeta CDR3 regions were amplified from genomic DNA by means of the immunoSEQ Assay, a bias-controlled multiplex PCR. The original methods were these. Within the assay, amplification of reference gene primers was used to estimate how many nucleated cells each sample contained. Sequence reads were collapsed and filtered to measure the absolute abundance of every unique TCRbeta CDR3 rearrangement. For each sample, productive Simpson clonality was calculated by taking the square root of Simpson's diversity index across productive rearrangements. Sourced from immuneACCESS, this table was stored by TCRdb with only in-frame sequences that have V and J called. A share of the clones is absent; for the studies checked, an unresolved V gene accounts for under half, and the remainder has no known explanation. The V and J calls and clone size come from that table; D and trimming were worked out from the DNA. This sample lists some 180,000 clones; about 88% were detected once. Approximately 6% of the sample lies in the top ten.

There are 13 amino acids in the CDR3, from cysteine to phenylalanine inclusive. Only the CDR3 DNA stays, 39 bases, in frame from base 1. Deletion took 2 bases off V and 5 bases off J, with a span of 8 bases between the germline ends. CDR1 SGHKS and CDR2 YYEKEE were looked up in the germline V gene (reference sequence). Whole blood was collected in K2EDTA tubes by collaborating institutions according to the institutions' own protocols. Collaborator samples were shipped for TCRbeta analysis as frozen whole blood, isolated PBMCs, or DNA extracted from either sample type. Findings and caveats that apply to the study as a whole: How much clinical and demographic metadata was included differed by source and by participant, and the metadata was provided uncurated.

As regards this clone: Which antigen it targets is not known. No base quality values were provided; no much bigger clone lies one nucleotide off.

The rearrangement combines TRBV5-5 with TRBJ2-1, with the D gene not confidently named. The sample consisted of peripheral blood. The TCR comes from a man aged 40-49 years with active or convalescent COVID-19. The CDR3 reads as follows: CASSLIVNNEQFF. The DNA reads as follows: TGTGCCAGCAGCTTAATCGTAAACAATGAGCAGTTCTTC.